The 10 T cell receptor beta chains given below trace back to one sample, sequenced in a study. TCRdb re-called the 5' RACE reads with MiXCR, one entry per CDR3 protein. Here the sample spans 35,000 to 50,000 distinct CDR3 sequences, approximately 28% being singletons. The sequencing sample was made of tumor-infiltrating memory CD4+ T cells sorted from the breast tumor. Documented subset: memory CD4+ T cells, CD4+CD45RO+CD25-. Source of these receptors: a female donor with breast cancer.

This clonotype came up once. The chain couples TRBV29-1 to TRBJ2-3; 8 bases match TRBD1. Germline V lookup: CDR1 SQVTM, CDR2 ANQGSEA. The V gene end was trimmed by 0 bases and the J gene end by 4 bases; junction bases not matched to a gene: 9. The CDR3 runs to 16 residues. Here the CDR3 reads CSVEEAYRGSADTQYF. The CDR3 region has the DNA TGCAGCGTTGAAGAAGCATACAGGGGGAGTGCAGATACGCAGTATTTT.

The sample holds many counts of this clonotype. The chain carries TRBV20-1 and TRBJ2-7, with D tentatively TRBD2 (7 bases). This CDR3 is 15 amino acids long. Germline V gene data show CDR1 as DFQATT and CDR2 as SNEGSKA (reference sequence). The V end was cut by 6 bases, the J end by 4 bases, with 22 bases between. DNA of the CDR3: TGCAGTGCGGACGGTACGGGGGGCGCAGGGTACGAGCAGTACTTC. Encoded protein: CSADGTGGAGYEQYF.

A remark on this clonotype: Just one base apart from a much larger clone, this may be a read error. The rearrangement joins TRBV12-3 or TRBV12-4 to TRBJ2-1; 7 nucleotides line up with TRBD2. Trimming cost V 5 bases and J 12 bases; bases outside gene matches: 10. The CDR3 length is 13 residues. DNA for the CDR3: TGTGCCAGCAGTCCCGGGACTACTGATGGGCAGTTCTTC. Translated, it gives CASSPGTTDGQFF.

This clonotype was recorded a few times. The J gene is TRBJ2-3, the V gene TRBV4-1, with 7 nucleotides matching TRBD2. The V and J ends lost 1 base and 6 bases, in that order; junction bases with no gene match: 7. CDR3 length equals 15 residues. Per germline, CDR1 MGHRA and CDR2 YSYEKL. Written as DNA, the CDR3 is TGCGCCAGCAGCCAAGGAGCGGGGCGACCGGATACGCAGTATTTT. Residues: CASSQGAGRPDTQYF.

Notes on this clonotype: Being one base from a much bigger clone, this may be a read error. Since no conserved phenylalanine or tryptophan closes the CDR3, a read error is the likely cause. This CDR3 is CASSFDNQPQHL. Here the CDR3 DNA reads TGTGCCAGCAGCTTTGACAATCAGCCCCAGCATCTT. This chain uses TRBV7-9 with TRBJ1-5; no reliable D call. This CDR3 comprises 12 residues. V was trimmed by 3 bases and J by 3 bases, leaving 3 bases between them. Germline CDR1 reads SEHNR; CDR2 reads FQNEAQ (reference sequence).

This clonotype has more than one count but fewer than ten. This chain links TRBV5-1 with TRBJ2-5; D might be TRBD1 (5 bases). Germline CDR1 is SGHRS and CDR2 is YFSETQ. The CDR3 runs 14 residues. The germline V and J ends were trimmed by 1 base and 0 bases, with 7 bases remaining between them. CDR3: CASSLMTDQETQYF. Written as DNA, the CDR3 is TGCGCCAGCAGCTTGATGACAGACCAAGAGACCCAGTACTTC.

This clonotype was counted only a few times. The genes are TRBV12-3 or TRBV12-4 and TRBJ2-1; tentatively, D is TRBD2 (6 bases). The V and J ends lost 8 bases and 5 bases respectively, with 13 bases between them. CDR3 size: 13 residues. In DNA, the CDR3 is TGTGCCAGCCGGGACTGGACTGACAATGAGCAGTTCTTC. Protein: CASRDWTDNEQFF.

Comment on this clonotype: The junction and the germline gene differ at one end; a read error may be behind it. CDR3: CGARDSAGTSYEQYF. As DNA, the CDR3 is TGCGGTGCTAGAGATAGCGCCGGGACTTCCTACGAGCAGTACTTC. The V gene is TRBV20-1, the J gene TRBJ2-7, with D tentatively TRBD2 (6 bases). The length of the CDR3 is 15 residues. CDR1 is DFQATT, CDR2 SNEGSKA, per germline (reference sequence).

The chain employs TRBV5-1 and TRBJ2-5, with D unresolved. The CDR3 consists of 14 residues. Germline V gives CDR1 SGHRS, CDR2 YFSETQ. V was trimmed by 1 base and J by 2 bases, leaving 9 bases between them. CDR3 bases: TGCGCCAGCAGCTTGATAGTCGATCAAGAGACCCAGTACTTC. Translation: CASSLIVDQETQYF.

For this clonotype: This may be a read error: a much more frequent sequence differs by one nucleotide. The CDR3 DNA follows: TGTGCCAGCAGTTACCCGGACTTAGGCCCCTACAATGAGCAGTTCTTC. It yields the protein CASSYPDLGPYNEQFF. The gene calls are TRBV6-5 and TRBJ2-1; possible D gene TRBD2, 5 bases. The CDR3 spans 16 residues. V gave up 2 bases and J gave up 2 bases, with 13 bases separating them. Germline CDR1 is MNHEY and CDR2 is SVGAGI.